The clone carrying this TCR beta chain was picked up one time. The antigen is unknown. TCR alpha and TCR beta cDNA libraries carrying sample barcodes and UMIs were produced by 5'RACE using constant-segment primers. TCRdb re-called the 5' RACE reads through MiXCR, storing one row per CDR3 protein. This table has approximately 300,000 distinct CDR3 sequences, 15% to 20% appearing once. This sample is drawn from a study of T-cell memory formation after mild COVID-19. Study observations and caveats: Detection of some responders pre-infection suggested pre-existing cross-reactive memory T cells participated. Contracting clones from day 15 to 85 showed balanced CD4/CD8; later expanders favored CD4+. Contracting CD4+ clones were located mainly in CM and EM, and CD8+ clones in EMRA.

The CDR3 extends over 16 amino acids. Trimming cost V 9 bases and J 0 bases, with 18 bases left between them. Germline V gene sequence: CDR1 LNHDA, CDR2 SQIVND (reference sequence). The sequencing input was PBMCs or a T cell subset sorted from them (not recorded which). This sequence joins TRBV19 and TRBJ1-5; the D is unclear. This receptor was identified in a man between 18 and 35 years old who had mild COVID-19 (a few samples of this study predate the infection). Cell type and time point are not known. The DNA of the CDR3 is TGTGCCAGCCATGGCGGGAGGCCCTATAGCAATCAGCCCCAGCATTTT. Translated, it gives CASHGGRPYSNQPQHF.